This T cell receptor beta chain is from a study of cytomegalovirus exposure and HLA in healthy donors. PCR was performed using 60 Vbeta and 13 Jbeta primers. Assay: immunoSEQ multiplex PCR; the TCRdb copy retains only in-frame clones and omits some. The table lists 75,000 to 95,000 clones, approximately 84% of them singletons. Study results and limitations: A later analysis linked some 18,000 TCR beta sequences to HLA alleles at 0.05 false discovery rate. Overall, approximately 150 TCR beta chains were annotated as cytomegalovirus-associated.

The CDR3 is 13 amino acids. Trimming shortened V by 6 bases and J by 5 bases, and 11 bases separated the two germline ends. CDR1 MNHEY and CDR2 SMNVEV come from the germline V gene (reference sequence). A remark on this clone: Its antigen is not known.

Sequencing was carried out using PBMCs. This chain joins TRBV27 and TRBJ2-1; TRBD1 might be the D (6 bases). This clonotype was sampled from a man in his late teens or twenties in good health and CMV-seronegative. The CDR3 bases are TGTGCCAGCAGGGAGACAGGCCACAATGAGCAGTTCTTC. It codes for CASRETGHNEQFF.